The rows below give T cell receptor beta chains drawn from one sample of a study of monozygotic twins with inflammatory bowel disease. After re-calling the 5' RACE reads, TCRdb lists one entry per CDR3 protein, DNA absent. In total, the table holds 400,000 or so distinct CDR3 sequences. The sequenced sample was blood. Source of these receptors: a human donor with ulcerative colitis or Crohn's disease, or a healthy co-twin of an affected twin (not recorded which). Each CDR3 is given with its conserved first and last residue. Fields, in order: V gene, J gene, CDR3 protein.

V gene: TRBV7-9; J gene: TRBJ2-7; CDR3 protein: CASSPEDRLGTYEQYF
V gene: TRBV7-8; J gene: TRBJ1-2; CDR3 protein: CATAPREGRNGYTF
V gene: TRBV29-1; J gene: TRBJ2-6; CDR3 protein: CSAVSGANVLTF
V gene: TRBV20-1; J gene: TRBJ2-3; CDR3 protein: CSATISGSTDTQYF
V gene: TRBV20-1; J gene: TRBJ1-1; CDR3 protein: CSARQDTGTGTEAFF
V gene: TRBV21-1; J gene: TRBJ2-1; CDR3 protein: CASSKVAEGVRDEQFF
V gene: TRBV7-9; J gene: TRBJ1-6; CDR3 protein: CASSLSGTNNSPLHF
V gene: TRBV24-1; J gene: TRBJ1-2; CDR3 protein: CATSDLPGYGYTF
V gene: TRBV6-5; J gene: TRBJ1-5; CDR3 protein: CASSWGDNSNQPQHF
V gene: TRBV7-9; J gene: TRBJ1-1; CDR3 protein: CASRAYTEAFF
V gene: TRBV7-9; J gene: TRBJ2-3; CDR3 protein: CASSLDRSTDTQYF